The 28 T cell receptor beta chains below come from one sample, sequenced in a study of chemoradiotherapy in HPV16-positive cancers. The assay was immunoSEQ multiplex PCR, and TCRdb's table has in-frame clones only and misses some. The sample lists some 70,000 clones, 85% to 90% occurring once. The sequences come from blood, collected from a patient who underwent chemoradiotherapy. These receptors all come from a human donor with HPV-associated anogenital cancer.

The genes are TRBV27 and TRBJ2-1, with TRBD1 matching over 7 bases. The germline CDR1 and CDR2 sequences are MNHEY and SMNVEV (reference sequence). V shed 5 bases and J 2 bases; nucleotides not matched to a gene: 3. The CDR3 consists of 14 residues. CDR3 sequence: CASSPGTAYNEQFF. The CDR3 bases are TGTGCCAGCAGTCCGGGGACAGCCTACAATGAGCAGTTCTTC.

V gene TRBV10-3 combines with J gene TRBJ2-7, with D possibly TRBD1 on 5 matching bases. The V gene lost 3 bases and the J gene lost 0 bases, with 12 bases spanning the gap. Germline CDR1 reads ENHRY; CDR2 reads SYGVKD. This CDR3 spans 15 amino acids. The CDR3, as DNA: TGTGCCATCAGTGACCAGGACACCAGCTCCTACGAGCAGTACTTC. Its translation: CAISDQDTSSYEQYF.

The V call is TRBV7-2, the J call TRBJ1-2; maybe TRBD1 (5 bases). Germline V gene data show CDR1 as SGHTA and CDR2 as FQGNSA. Trimming left V 3 bases short and J 4 bases short, with 9 bases between. The CDR3 contains 13 residues. The CDR3 loop reads CASSLMTVYGYTF. Here the CDR3 DNA reads TGTGCCAGCAGCTTGATGACAGTCTATGGCTACACCTTC.

J is TRBJ2-5 and V is TRBV2, with D unclear. The CDR3 is made up of 11 amino acids. From germline, CDR1 is SNHLY and CDR2 FYNNEI. Trimming left V 6 bases short and J 2 bases short, with 4 bases between. CDR3 amino acids: CASSLQETQYF. CDR3 sequence (DNA): TGTGCCAGCAGCCTGCAAGAGACCCAGTACTTC.

J is TRBJ2-7 and V is TRBV7-3, with TRBD2 matching 8 bases. Germline CDR1 is SGHTA and CDR2 is FQGTGA. This CDR3 comprises 14 residues. After removal of 3 bases from V and 4 bases from J, the junction contained 5 bases not matched to a gene. The CDR3 sequence: CASSLGPGGYEQYF. In DNA, the CDR3 is TGTGCCAGCAGCTTGGGGCCGGGAGGGTACGAGCAGTACTTC.

The chain couples TRBV11-2 to TRBJ2-2; no firm D call. The germline V gene has CDR1 SGHAT and CDR2 FQNNGV. V lost 5 bases to trimming and J lost 10 bases, with 17 bases between them. The CDR3 contains 14 residues. The chain's CDR3 is CASSQRGSAMELFF. The CDR3 DNA is TGTGCCAGCAGCCAAAGAGGCAGTGCTATGGAGCTGTTTTTT.

This chain joins TRBV9 and TRBJ1-2; D is unresolved. Per germline, CDR1 SGDLS and CDR2 YYNGEE. Trimming took 0 bases from V and 2 from J, leaving 5 bases between them. There are 13 residues in the CDR3. CDR3 residues: CASSVGKNYGYTF. DNA of the CDR3: TGTGCCAGCAGCGTAGGCAAGAACTATGGCTACACCTTC.

This chain links TRBV10-3 with TRBJ2-2; 8 nucleotides line up with TRBD2. This CDR3 is built from 16 residues. Germline V CDR1 and CDR2: ENHRY, SYGVKD. With 2 bases clipped from V and 6 bases from J, the junction kept 8 bases outside the gene matches. The CDR3 DNA follows: TGTGCCATCAGTGAGCCCGGGACTAGTAAGGCCGGGGAGCTGTTTTTT. It codes for CAISEPGTSKAGELFF.

Only a few counts were recorded for this clone. This sequence joins TRBV10-1 and TRBJ1-2; D not resolved. Trimming shortened V by 3 bases and J by 4 bases, and 9 bases separated the two germline ends. The CDR3 contains 13 residues. CDR1 is WNHNN and CDR2 is SYGVQD in the germline V gene (reference sequence). CDR3 in DNA: TGCGCCAGCAGTGAAGAAGGGAGCTATGGCTACACCTTC. This translates into CASSEEGSYGYTF.

There are a few counts of this clone. This chain connects TRBV19 to TRBJ1-5; 11 positions match TRBD1. Germline CDR1 LNHDA, CDR2 SQIVND (reference sequence). The CDR3 sequence is 17 residues long. V shed 8 bases and J 2 bases; nucleotides not matched to a gene: 11. CDR3 residues: CASDWDRGDIGNQPQHF. The CDR3 nucleotides read TGTGCCAGTGACTGGGACAGGGGGGATATCGGCAATCAGCCCCAGCATTTT.

The V gene is TRBV11-3, the J gene TRBJ2-3; tentative D call: TRBD1 (6 bases). Trimming took off 5 bases at V and 1 base at J, with 10 bases between the two ends. The CDR3 extends over 14 amino acids. Germline V gene lookup returns CDR1 SGHNT and CDR2 YENEEA. CDR3 nucleotide sequence: TGTGCCAGCAGCCACAGGGACCGCACAGATACGCAGTATTTT. It translates to CASSHRDRTDTQYF.

J is TRBJ2-7 and V is TRBV7-3; 7 nucleotides line up with TRBD2. Looked up from germline, CDR1 is SGHTA and CDR2 is FQGTGA. The CDR3 is 15 residues long. V dropped 5 bases and J dropped 7; count of bases not matched to a gene: 14. The CDR3 is CASSPSSGTIGEQYF. CDR3 bases: TGTGCCAGCAGCCCCTCATCCGGGACTATTGGGGAGCAGTACTTC. The full variable domain, its missing parts supplied by reference TRBV7-3 and TRBJ2-7, is GAGVSQTPSNKVTEKGKYVELRCDPISGHTALYWYRQSLGQGPEFLIYFQGTGAADDSGLPNDRFFAVRPEGSVSTLKIQRTERGDSAVYLCASSPSSGTIGEQYFGPGTRLTVT.

The V call is TRBV2, the J call TRBJ2-3; no definite D call. This CDR3 is built from 12 residues. Per germline, CDR1 SNHLY and CDR2 FYNNEI. V was clipped by 7 bases and J by 9 bases, with 14 bases between them. CDR3 in amino acids: CASTWRLGTQYF. CDR3 DNA sequence: TGTGCCAGCACTTGGCGGCTGGGGACGCAGTATTTT.

This clone was seen only once. The chain recombines TRBV7-9 with TRBJ2-1; D unresolved. The CDR3 totals 11 residues. Germline CDR1 reads SEHNR; CDR2 reads FQNEAQ (reference sequence). V was shortened by 2 bases and J by 10 bases, with 6 bases between the two germline ends. The CDR3 loop is CASSLNREQFF. The DNA of the CDR3 is TGTGCCAGCAGCTTAAACCGCGAGCAGTTCTTC.

The chain couples TRBV29-1 to TRBJ2-7, with D hard to call. The CDR3 has 13 residues. CDR1 is SQVTM, CDR2 ANQGSEA, per germline. The ends were cut back, 1 base at V and 5 bases at J, with 12 bases in the middle. CDR3 residues: CSVEGRAGDEQYF. DNA for the CDR3: TGCAGCGTTGAAGGGCGAGCAGGCGACGAGCAGTACTTC.

This chain links TRBV7-9 with TRBJ2-5; possibly TRBD1 or TRBD2 for D (5 bases each). Germline CDR1 is SEHNR and CDR2 is FQNEAQ (reference sequence). The CDR3 length is 14 residues. The V gene lost 4 bases and the J gene lost 3 bases, with 12 bases spanning the gap. The CDR3 DNA reads as TGTGCCAGCAGCTCCTTCCGGGACGAAGAGACCCAGTACTTC. Encoded protein: CASSSFRDEETQYF.

The chain carries TRBV19 and TRBJ2-3; 10 bases line up with TRBD2. V dropped 3 bases and J dropped 5; count of bases not matched to a gene: 11. CDR1 is LNHDA and CDR2 is SQIVND in the germline V gene (reference sequence). The CDR3 covers 17 residues. The CDR3 is CASSMASTSGAVDTQYF. The CDR3 nucleotides read TGTGCCAGTAGTATGGCCAGTACTAGCGGGGCCGTAGATACGCAGTATTTT.

The CDR3 protein is CAWSEGAGVEKLFF. CDR3 in DNA: TGTGCCTGGAGTGAGGGGGCGGGAGTTGAAAAACTGTTTTTT. This chain links TRBV30 with TRBJ1-4; TRBD1 agrees at 7 bases. V was pared by 1 base and J by 7 bases, with 6 bases of the junction left unmatched. In germline, CDR1 is GTSNPN, CDR2 SVGIG (reference sequence). CDR3 size: 14 residues.

This clone was seen more than once but under ten times. The rearrangement uses TRBV11-3 and TRBJ2-1; D is ambiguous. CDR1 and CDR2 (germline): SGHNT, YENEEA. The CDR3 runs to 15 residues. Between the trimmed V and J ends, which lost 3 bases and 5 bases, there was a span of 14 bases. The CDR3 coding sequence is TGTGCCAGCAGCTTCCTCGGCGCAAAGGACAATGAGCAGTTCTTC. Protein: CASSFLGAKDNEQFF.

This clone was seen a single time. The V and J genes are TRBV30 and TRBJ2-3; D ambiguous. Germline CDR1 reads GTSNPN; CDR2 reads SVGIG (reference sequence). The CDR3 totals 18 residues. The V end was cut by 1 base, the J end by 1 base, with 21 bases between. The CDR3 coding sequence is TGTGCCTGGAGTGGGGTCCCCTGGAGCTACCGCCGCACAGATACGCAGTATTTT. Amino acids: CAWSGVPWSYRRTDTQYF.

The chain links TRBV15 to TRBJ2-5; D tentatively reads TRBD1 or TRBD2 (5 bases each). CDR1 is LNHNV, CDR2 YYDKDF, per germline (reference sequence). The CDR3 length is 15 residues. V was cut by 0 bases and J by 5 bases, with 13 bases left in between. The CDR3 loop is CATSREGTGTETQYF. As DNA, the CDR3 is TGTGCCACCAGCAGAGAAGGGACGGGGACGGAGACCCAGTACTTC.

The chain uses TRBV6-5 and TRBJ2-7, with TRBD1 matching over 8 bases. The CDR3 length is 14 residues. V lost 5 bases, J lost 3 bases, and 6 bases stayed unmatched. Germline values: CDR1 MNHEY, CDR2 SVGAGI. The CDR3 reads CASSPRDRIYEQYF. CDR3 DNA: TGTGCCAGCAGTCCCCGGGACAGGATCTACGAGCAGTACTTC.

The sample holds one count of this clone. A much larger clone is a single base away; this may be a read error. Other DNA variants within this sample encode the same CDR3. The chain is built from TRBV6-5 and TRBJ1-3; D is unresolved. The length of the CDR3 is 13 residues. Germline CDR1 and CDR2: MNHEY and SVGAGI. The CDR3: CASEGISGNTIYF. The CDR3 DNA reads TGTGCCAGTGAAGGGATTTCTGGAAACACCATATACTTT.

The chain couples TRBV19 to TRBJ1-1; 9 nucleotides line up with TRBD1. This CDR3 region has 15 residues. CDR1 and CDR2 from the germline V gene are LNHDA and SQIVND (reference sequence). Trimming cost V 1 base and J 3 bases; bases outside gene matches: 3. The chain's CDR3 is CASSIGWTGDTEAFF. CDR3 DNA: TGTGCCAGTAGTATAGGTTGGACAGGGGACACTGAAGCTTTCTTT.

The chain combines TRBV5-4 with TRBJ2-7; D call uncertain. V shed 3 bases and J shed 1 base, with 8 bases lying between them. Germline V gene lookup returns CDR1 SGHNT and CDR2 YYREEE (reference sequence). The CDR3 is 13 residues long. CDR3 protein: CASSYSSSYEQYF. The CDR3 bases are TGTGCCAGCAGCTACAGTTCTTCCTACGAGCAGTACTTC.

The sample holds one count of this clone. This chain joins TRBV5-1 and TRBJ2-7; no definite D call. Germline lookup yields CDR1 SGHRS and CDR2 YFSETQ. The V gene lost 0 bases and the J gene lost 6 bases, with 10 bases spanning the gap. CDR3 length equals 13 residues. As DNA, the CDR3 is TGCGCCAGCAGCTTGGACCTCCCCGGCGAGCAGTACTTC. Translating gives CASSLDLPGEQYF.

This chain's CDR3 is CASSWGSKELGNTIYF. The CDR3 DNA reads as TGTGCCAGCAGCTGGGGGTCCAAAGAACTTGGAAACACCATATATTTT. The chain links TRBV13 to TRBJ1-3, with a possible D match to TRBD1 (5 bases). Trimming removed 4 bases at V and 3 bases at J, with 16 bases between. CDR1 is PRHDT and CDR2 is FYEKMQ in the germline V gene (reference sequence). This CDR3 is 16 amino acids long.

This clone has just one count. CDR3 region: CASSLGPYSSYEQYF. Written as DNA, the CDR3 is TGTGCCAGCAGCTTGGGACCCTATAGCTCCTACGAGCAGTACTTC. The V and J genes are TRBV7-2 and TRBJ2-7; D assignment may be TRBD1 or TRBD2 (5 bases each). Germline V CDR1 and CDR2: SGHTA, FQGNSA. V was clipped by 3 bases and J by 0 bases, with 12 bases between them. This CDR3 is built from 15 residues. The full variable domain, completed using reference TRBV7-2 and TRBJ2-7, is GAGVSQSPSNKVTEKGKDVELRCDPISGHTALYWYRQSLGQGLEFLIYFQGNSAPDKSGLPSDRFSAERTGGSVSTLTIQRTQQEDSAVYLCASSLGPYSSYEQYFGPGTRLTVT.